This TCR beta chain appears in the sequencing data of a study of blood T cell repertoires in COVID-19. Across the whole study: T cells, B-cell-depleted T cells, or PBMCs provided the cDNA or gDNA that served as material.

Methods used by the authors: Amplification from reference gene primers served as the basis for estimated nucleated cell counts. TCRdb keeps only in-frame clones here, not all; method: immunoSEQ multiplex PCR. Clone size and the V and J calls come from that table; the DNA yielded D and trimming. The sample holds about 33,000 clones; 80% to 90% are singletons and the top ten take about 6.3%. This clone was recorded once. V lost 0 bases and J lost 4, with 13 bases in between. The CDR3 loop spans 16 amino acids. The germline CDR1 and CDR2 sequences are MNHEY and SVGAGI. The receptor comes from a human donor in a cohort sampled during active COVID-19. Sequencing was carried out using peripheral blood. The chain carries TRBV6-5 and TRBJ2-1; weak D call: TRBD2 (6 bases). The CDR3 here is CASSYSRAGVYNEQFF. CDR3 in DNA: TGTGCCAGCAGTTACTCACGAGCGGGTGTGTACAATGAGCAGTTCTTC.